The present entry profiles one T cell receptor beta chain with its context. This entry belongs to a study of blood T cell repertoires in COVID-19. At the level of the study: PBMCs, B-cell-depleted T cells, or T cells provided the cDNA or gDNA that made up the material.

The authors' processing: Reference gene primer amplification gave nucleated cell count estimates. TCRdb keeps only in-frame clones here, not all; method: immunoSEQ multiplex PCR. The D gene and trimming were derived from the DNA, and the V and J assignments and clone size from that table. The sample holds fewer than 120,000 clones, roughly 85% seen once. Losses at the gene ends were 6 bases for V and 3 bases for J; bases not matched to a gene: 7. CDR3 size: 14 residues. Germline V CDR1 and CDR2: MNHEY, SVGAGI. This chain joins TRBV6-5 and TRBJ2-7, with TRBD1 matching over 8 bases. This sequence originates from a human donor in a cohort sampled during active COVID-19. The sequenced material came from peripheral blood. CDR3 nucleotides: TGTGCCAGCAGCAAGGGACAGGTGAACTACGAGCAGTACTTC. Translated, it gives CASSKGQVNYEQYF.